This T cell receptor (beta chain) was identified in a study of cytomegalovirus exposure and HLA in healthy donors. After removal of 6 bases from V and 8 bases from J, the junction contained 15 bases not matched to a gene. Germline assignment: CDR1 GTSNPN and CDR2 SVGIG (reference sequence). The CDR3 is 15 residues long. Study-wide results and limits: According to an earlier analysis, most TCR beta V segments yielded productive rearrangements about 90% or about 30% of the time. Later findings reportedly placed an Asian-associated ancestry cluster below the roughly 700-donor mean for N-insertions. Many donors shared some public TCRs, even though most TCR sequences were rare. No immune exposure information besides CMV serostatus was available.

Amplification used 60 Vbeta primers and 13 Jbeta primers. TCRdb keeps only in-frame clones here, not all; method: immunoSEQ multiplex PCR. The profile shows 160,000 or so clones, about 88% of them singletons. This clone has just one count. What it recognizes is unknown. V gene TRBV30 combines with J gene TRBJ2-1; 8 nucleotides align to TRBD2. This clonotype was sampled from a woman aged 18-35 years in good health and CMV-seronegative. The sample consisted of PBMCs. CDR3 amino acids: CACTSGTSIRHEQFF. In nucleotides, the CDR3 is TGTGCCTGCACTTCGGGGACTAGTATCCGCCATGAGCAGTTCTTC.